One T cell receptor beta chain is described in this entry. Germline V gives CDR1 LNHNV, CDR2 YYDKDF (reference sequence). The junction had 9 bases not matched to a gene; V was cut back by 1 base and J by 8 bases. This CDR3 is 16 amino acids long. This specimen belongs to a study of blood T cell repertoires in COVID-19. Study in general: The United States, Italy and Spain provided the acute and convalescent COVID-19 samples.

Original analysis: Reference gene primer amplification in the assay estimated nucleated cell counts. The method was immunoSEQ multiplex PCR; TCRdb's version includes in-frame clones alone and lacks a portion of them. V, J and clone size derive from that table, while D and trimming were established from the DNA sequence. The sample shows about 140,000 clones, 65% to 80% of them seen only once. The sequence derives from a man older than 75 with acute or convalescent COVID-19. The rearrangement uses TRBV15 and TRBJ2-7; 12 bases align to TRBD2. Sequencing was carried out using peripheral blood. CDR3 sequence: CATSRVALAGGLKQYF. Written as DNA, the CDR3 is TGTGCCACCAGCAGAGTCGCGCTAGCGGGGGGGCTAAAGCAGTACTTC.